This TCR beta chain was identified in a study of blood T cell repertoires in COVID-19. Trimming took 4 bases from V and 3 from J, leaving 7 bases between them. Germline loops: CDR1 LNHDA, CDR2 SQIVND (reference sequence). The CDR3 loop spans 13 amino acids. Authors' analysis steps: Amplification from reference gene primers served as the basis for estimated nucleated cell counts. Sequenced by immunoSEQ multiplex PCR; TCRdb stores in-frame clones only, minus some. V, J and clone size are taken as reported in that table, and D and trimming were inferred from the DNA itself. The repertoire consists of more than 95,000 clones, with around 89% occurring once and the leading ten covering more than 1.5%.

The source of this sequence is a human donor in a cohort sampled during active COVID-19. The V and J genes are TRBV19 and TRBJ1-3; tentatively, D is TRBD1 (5 bases). The sample comprised peripheral blood. CDR3 region: CASSTTVGNTIYF. The CDR3 DNA sequence: TGTGCCAGTAGTACGACAGTTGGAAACACCATATATTTT. The whole variable domain, remainder taken from reference TRBV19 and TRBJ1-3, is DGGITQSPKYLFRKEGQNVTLSCEQNLNHDAMYWYRQDPGQGLRLIYYSQIVNDFQKGDIAEGYSVSREKKESFPLTVTSAQKNPTAFYLCASSTTVGNTIYFGEGSWLTVV.